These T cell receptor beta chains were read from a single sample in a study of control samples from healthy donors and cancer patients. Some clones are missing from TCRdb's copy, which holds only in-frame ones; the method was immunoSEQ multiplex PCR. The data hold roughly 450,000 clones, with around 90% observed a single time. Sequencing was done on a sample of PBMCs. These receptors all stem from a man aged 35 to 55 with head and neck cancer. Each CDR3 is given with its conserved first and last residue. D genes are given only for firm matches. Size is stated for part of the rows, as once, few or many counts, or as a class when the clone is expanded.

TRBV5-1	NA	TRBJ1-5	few	TGCGCCAGCAGCTTGTACGGAGACAATCAGCCCCAGCATTTT	CASSLYGDNQPQHF
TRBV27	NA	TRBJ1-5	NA	TGTGCCAGCAGTTTATCGGGAGCAAATCAGCCCCAGCATTTT	CASSLSGANQPQHF
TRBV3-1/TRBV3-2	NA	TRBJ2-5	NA	TGTGCCAGCAGCCAACGCATCTGGAACCTCCAAGAGACCCAGTACTTC	CASSQRIWNLQETQYF
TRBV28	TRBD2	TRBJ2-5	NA	TGTGCCAGCAAGAGAGCGGGAGTTGGAGAGACCCAGTACTTC	CASKRAGVGETQYF
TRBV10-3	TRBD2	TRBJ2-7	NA	TGTGCCATCAGTTTACTAGCGGGGAACTACGAGCAGTACTTC	CAISLLAGNYEQYF
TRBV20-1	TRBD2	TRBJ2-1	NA	TGCAGTGCTAGTGCGGGGGGTTCGGCCTTAGAGCAGTTCTTC	CSASAGGSALEQFF
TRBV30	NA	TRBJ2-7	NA	TGTGCCTGGAGTTTTCGGGCGGACGAGCAGTACTTC	CAWSFRADEQYF
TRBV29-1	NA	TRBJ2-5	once	TGCAGCGTTGATTACAGGGAGCAAGAGACCCAGTACTTC	CSVDYREQETQYF
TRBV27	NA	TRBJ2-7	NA	TGTGCCAGCAGTTCAGGGCTCTACGAGCAGTACTTC	CASSSGLYEQYF
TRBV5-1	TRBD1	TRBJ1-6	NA	TGCGCCAGCAGCCCGGACAGGCCCACTGCACCCCTCCACTTT	CASSPDRPTAPLHF
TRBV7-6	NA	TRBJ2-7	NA	TGTGCCAGCAGCCCTCGTCAGGCCCTCGAGCAGTACTTC	CASSPRQALEQYF
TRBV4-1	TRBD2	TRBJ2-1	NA	TGCGCCAGCAGCCAAGAAGGGGAGGGTACAGCCCGGGGCAATGAGCAGTTCTTC	CASSQEGEGTARGNEQFF
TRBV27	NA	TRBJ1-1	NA	TGTGCCAGCAGTCCCCAATACCTGGGGGAGGGGTATGGCATGAACACTGAAGCTTTCTTT	CASSPQYLGEGYGMNTEAFF
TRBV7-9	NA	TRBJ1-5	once	TGTGCCAGCAGCCGCCAGTCAGACAATCAGCCCCAGCATTTT	CASSRQSDNQPQHF
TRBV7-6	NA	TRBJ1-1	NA	TGTGCCAGCAGCCAACTACCCCCCCAGGGCACTGAAGCTTTCTTT	CASSQLPPQGTEAFF
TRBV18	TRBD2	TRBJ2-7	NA	TGTGCCAGCTCACCACCGGGACTAGCGAAAACCTACGAGCAGTACTTC	CASSPPGLAKTYEQYF
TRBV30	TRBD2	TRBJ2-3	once	TGTGCCTGGAGTGAGTCGGGGGGGGCAGATACGCAGTATTTT	CAWSESGGADTQYF
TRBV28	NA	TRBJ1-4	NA	TGTGCCAGCACCTTACGGGCCCCTTGGGAAAAACTGTTTTTT	CASTLRAPWEKLFF
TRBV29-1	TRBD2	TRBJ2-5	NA	TGCAGCGTTGATACTAGCGGGAACCAAGAGACCCAGTACTTC	CSVDTSGNQETQYF
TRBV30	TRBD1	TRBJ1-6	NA	TGTGCCTGGAGAGAAACAGGGGGGGGTAATTCACCCCTCCACTTT	CAWRETGGGNSPLHF
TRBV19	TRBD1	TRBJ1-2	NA	TGTGCCAGTAGTATGGGGACAGACTATGGCTACACCTTC	CASSMGTDYGYTF
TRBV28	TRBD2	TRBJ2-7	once	TGTGCCAGCAGTGTGGGACTAGCGGGGCGGTTGGAGCAGTACTTC	CASSVGLAGRLEQYF